The 19 T cell receptor beta chains listed next were all sequenced from one sample in a study of T cells in Graves' hyperthyroidism and ophthalmopathy. Amplification yielded TCR beta CDR3 regions, with RNA transcripts as the source. Carried out on the TCR CDR3, a first-round RT-PCR used the HTBI primer set. MiXCR, run by TCRdb on the multiplex PCR reads, gives a single entry per CDR3 protein. In the table there are about 420,000 distinct CDR3 sequences, about 13% of which are singletons. Specimen: blood. Receptor source: a young woman with Graves' hyperthyroidism.

This clonotype was observed a few times. The genes are TRBV7-9 and TRBJ1-2; D gene unclear. This CDR3 has 13 amino acids. In germline, CDR1 is SEHNR, CDR2 FQNEAQ (reference sequence). V lost 5 bases and J 5 bases, leaving 12 bases between the germline ends. CDR3 nucleotides: TGTGCCAGCAGCCCTGTCACAGATTATGGCTACACCTTC. It is translated as CASSPVTDYGYTF.

This clonotype came up many times. CDR3 sequence: CAISEGGEVGDTQYF. The CDR3 nucleotides are TGTGCCATCAGTGAGGGTGGCGAGGTCGGAGATACGCAGTATTTT. This rearrangement joins TRBV10-3 to TRBJ2-3; D uncertain. The CDR3 extends over 15 amino acids. Germline values: CDR1 ENHRY, CDR2 SYGVKD. V lost 2 bases, J lost 5 bases, and 14 bases lay in between.

This clonotype has more than one count but fewer than ten. This chain joins TRBV5-5 and TRBJ2-7; maybe TRBD1 (6 bases). CDR1 is SGHKS and CDR2 is YYEKEE in the germline V gene (reference sequence). Trimming pared 0 bases from V and 5 bases from J, leaving 12 bases between. The CDR3 sequence is 14 residues long. The CDR3 region has the DNA TGTGCCAGCAGCTTGGCCAGGGGTGGCAACGAGCAGTACTTC. Translated: CASSLARGGNEQYF. Using reference TRBV5-5 and TRBJ2-7 for the parts outside the CDR3, the full variable domain is DAGVTQSPTHLIKTRGQQVTLRCSPISGHKSVSWYQQVLGQGPQFIFQYYEKEERGRGNFPDRFSARQFPNYSSELNVNALLLGDSALYLCASSLARGGNEQYFGPGTRLTVT.

This clonotype was counted ten times or more. The V and J genes are TRBV6-4 and TRBJ2-2; 13 nucleotides match TRBD2. V dropped 6 bases and J dropped 3; count of bases not matched to a gene: 1. This CDR3 region has 15 residues. Germline assignment: CDR1 MRHNA and CDR2 SNTAGT. CDR3 nucleotide sequence: TGTGCCAGCAGAGGACTAGCGGGGGACACCGGGGAGCTGTTTTTT. Translation: CASRGLAGDTGELFF.

This clonotype was recorded at least ten times. CDR3 DNA: TGTGCCAGCAGTTGGACAGGAACCCGAGGGACTGAAGCTTTCTTT. Protein sequence: CASSWTGTRGTEAFF. The rearrangement joins TRBV6-1 to TRBJ1-1; 7 bases map to TRBD1. Germline V gene data show CDR1 as MNHNS and CDR2 as SASEGT. V lost 5 bases and J lost 5; bases outside the gene matches: 11. The CDR3 totals 15 residues.

The V and J genes are TRBV10-3 and TRBJ2-1; 10 bases align to TRBD2. The CDR3 covers 14 residues. CDR1 ENHRY and CDR2 SYGVKD come from the germline V gene. J was trimmed by 6 bases and V by 3 bases; bases with no gene match: 2. The CDR3 here is CAISDSGRFNEQFF. The CDR3 DNA is TGTGCCATCAGTGATAGCGGGAGGTTCAATGAGCAGTTCTTC.

The chain couples TRBV29-1 to TRBJ2-3; D is perhaps TRBD2 (6 bases). The ends were cut back, 5 bases at V and 6 bases at J, with 15 bases in the middle. The CDR3 contains 13 residues. In germline, CDR1 is SQVTM, CDR2 ANQGSEA. The CDR3 region is CSVWTGDLDTQYF. CDR3 coding DNA: TGCAGCGTTTGGACGGGGGACTTGGATACGCAGTATTTT.

This clonotype was picked up many times. The chain uses TRBV6-2 or TRBV6-3 and TRBJ2-7, with 8 nucleotides matching TRBD1. Trimming cost V 6 bases and J 6 bases; bases outside gene matches: 10. There are 14 residues in the CDR3. CDR1 MNHEY and CDR2 SVGEGT come from the germline V gene. CDR3 sequence: CASRIRTGSVEQYF. The CDR3 DNA reads as TGTGCCAGCAGAATCAGGACAGGGTCTGTCGAGCAGTACTTC.

The sample holds many counts of this clonotype. The J gene is TRBJ2-7, the V gene TRBV30; the D is unclear. CDR3 length equals 12 residues. V was trimmed by 7 bases and J by 2 bases, leaving 12 bases between them. Germline CDR1 GTSNPN, CDR2 SVGIG (reference sequence). In DNA, the CDR3 is TGTGCCTCGTTGGGCAGAACCTACGAGCAGTACTTC. This translates into CASLGRTYEQYF.

This clonotype was observed many times. The genes are TRBV11-2 and TRBJ2-5; perhaps TRBD2 as D (6 bases). V shed 5 bases and J shed 6 bases, with 13 bases lying between them. The CDR3 is made up of 13 amino acids. The germline V gene has CDR1 SGHAT and CDR2 FQNNGV. The CDR3 DNA sequence: TGTGCCAGCAGCATCGGCGGGATACAGACCCAGTACTTC. It translates to CASSIGGIQTQYF.

This clonotype was recorded a few times. The chain links TRBV14 to TRBJ2-2; D ambiguous. The V end was cut by 0 bases, the J end by 2 bases, with 10 bases between. Germline V gene lookup returns CDR1 SGHDN and CDR2 FVKESK. This CDR3 is 16 amino acids long. The CDR3 spells CASSQDTLSNTGELFF. In DNA, the CDR3 is TGTGCCAGCAGCCAAGATACACTCTCAAACACCGGGGAGCTGTTTTTT.

This clonotype was seen a handful of times. This chain joins TRBV5-6 and TRBJ1-1, with a tentative D call TRBD1 (6 bases). The CDR3 has 15 residues. The germline V gene has CDR1 SGHDT and CDR2 YYEEEE. Trimming took 4 bases from V and 2 from J, leaving 15 bases between them. CDR3 nucleotides: TGTGCCAGCAGCATCAACCACGGGGGCAACACTGAAGCTTTCTTT. Its protein is CASSINHGGNTEAFF.

This clonotype was observed many times. The chain combines TRBV4-2 with TRBJ2-7; 8 nucleotides align to TRBD2. The CDR3 runs 15 residues. V gave up 3 bases and J gave up 4 bases; unmatched junction bases: 8. Germline V gives CDR1 LGHNA, CDR2 YNFKEQ. For the CDR3, the DNA is TGTGCCAGCAGCCAGGGACTAGTTGTGGGATACGAGCAGTACTTC. Protein: CASSQGLVVGYEQYF.

This clonotype was counted many times. V is TRBV6-2 or TRBV6-3 and J is TRBJ1-1; the D is unclear. The CDR3 contains 15 residues. Germline loops: CDR1 MNHEY, CDR2 SVGEGT. The V and J ends lost 5 bases and 2 bases respectively, with 15 bases between them. CDR3: CASSPLLTRNTEAFF. CDR3 nucleotides: TGTGCCAGCAGTCCCCTTCTAACCAGAAACACTGAAGCTTTCTTT.

This clonotype was observed at least ten times. The rearrangement links TRBV5-6 to TRBJ1-1; no clear D. Trimming pared 1 base from V and 0 bases from J, leaving 13 bases between. Germline assignment: CDR1 SGHDT and CDR2 YYEEEE. The CDR3 totals 16 residues. DNA for the CDR3: TGTGCCAGCAGCTTGATCGCGTGGGCCATGAACACTGAAGCTTTCTTT. The encoded protein is CASSLIAWAMNTEAFF.

This clonotype was detected a few times. This rearrangement joins TRBV5-6 to TRBJ2-1; the D call may be TRBD1 or TRBD2 (6 bases each). The CDR3 is 17 amino acids. Trimming removed 3 bases at V and 7 bases at J, with 23 bases between. The germline gives CDR1 SGHDT, CDR2 YYEEEE. The CDR3 sequence is CASSWGSGGASKNEQFF. Here the CDR3 DNA reads TGTGCCAGCAGCTGGGGTTCCGGGGGCGCGAGTAAAAATGAGCAGTTCTTC.

This clonotype was observed a handful of times. This sequence joins TRBV6-2 or TRBV6-3 and TRBJ1-5; TRBD1 matches at 8 bases. CDR3 size: 16 residues. In germline, CDR1 is MNHEY, CDR2 SVGEGT. V dropped 6 bases and J dropped 0; count of bases not matched to a gene: 7. Written as DNA, the CDR3 is TGTGCCAGCAGGTTGGGGACAGGCTATAGCAATCAGCCCCAGCATTTT. Translating gives CASRLGTGYSNQPQHF.

This clonotype has just a few counts. CDR3 sequence: CASSLHNTGELFF. The CDR3 DNA reads as TGTGCCAGCAGCTTACACAACACCGGGGAGCTGTTTTTT. The genes are TRBV7-3 and TRBJ2-2; no clear D gene. This CDR3 has 13 residues. Looked up from germline, CDR1 is SGHTA and CDR2 is FQGTGA. V dropped 2 bases and J dropped 2 bases, with 3 bases sitting between them.

This clonotype was detected a few times. V and J are TRBV9 and TRBJ1-4, with D perhaps matching TRBD1 (5 bases). The CDR3 covers 15 residues. Germline CDR1 and CDR2: SGDLS and YYNGEE. V shed 1 base and J shed 3 bases, with 10 bases lying between them. The CDR3 coding sequence is TGTGCCAGCAGCGTATCGACAGCTGCTAATGAAAAACTGTTTTTT. Translating gives CASSVSTAANEKLFF.